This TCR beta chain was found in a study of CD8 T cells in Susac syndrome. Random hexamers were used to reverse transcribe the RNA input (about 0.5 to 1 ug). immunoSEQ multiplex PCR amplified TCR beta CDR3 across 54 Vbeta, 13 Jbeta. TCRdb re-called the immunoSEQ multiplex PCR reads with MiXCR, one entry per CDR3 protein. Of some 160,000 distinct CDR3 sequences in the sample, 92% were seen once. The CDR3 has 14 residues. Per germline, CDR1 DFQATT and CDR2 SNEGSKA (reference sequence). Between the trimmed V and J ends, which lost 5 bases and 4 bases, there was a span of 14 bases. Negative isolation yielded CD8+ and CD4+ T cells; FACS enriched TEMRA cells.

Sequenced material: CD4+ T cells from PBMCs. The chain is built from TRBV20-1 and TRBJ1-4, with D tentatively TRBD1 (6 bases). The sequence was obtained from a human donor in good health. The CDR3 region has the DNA TGCAGTGCTCCTAAGACAGGCAGTAATGAAAAACTGTTTTTT. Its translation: CSAPKTGSNEKLFF.